This is a list of T cell receptor beta chains from one sample in a study of blood T cell repertoires in COVID-19. Data came from immunoSEQ multiplex PCR; TCRdb stores just in-frame clones and leaves some out. The table includes approximately 300,000 clones, 85% detected once. The material sequenced was PBMCs or T cells enriched from blood (not recorded which). The receptor set was obtained from a woman aged 30 to 39 who had been exposed to COVID-19. Each CDR3 is given with its conserved first and last residue. A D gene is named only where the DNA matches it firmly. Clone size is stated in some rows and not others, as once, few, many or a class when expanded.

>TRBV5-1|NA|TRBD1|TRBJ1-1
CASIETGGVSTEAFF
TGCGCCAGCATTGAGACAGGGGGCGTTAGTACTGAAGCTTTCTTT
>TRBV9|few|TRBD1|TRBJ1-2
CASKTGGDYGYTF
TGTGCCAGCAAGACAGGGGGCGACTATGGCTACACCTTC
>TRBV6-2/TRBV6-3|once|TRBD1|TRBJ1-4
CASSYFEGAREKLFF
TGTGCCAGCAGTTACTTCGAGGGGGCTAGGGAAAAACTGTTTTTT
>TRBV2|NA|NA|TRBJ1-5
CASSGQGSYQPQHF
TGTGCCAGCAGTGGCCAGGGAAGTTATCAGCCCCAGCATTTT
>TRBV5-1|NA|NA|TRBJ1-5
CASSLDGGGSQPQHF
TGCGCCAGCAGCTTAGACGGTGGGGGCAGTCAGCCCCAGCATTTT
>TRBV27|NA|TRBD1|TRBJ1-1
CASSPNNRGTEAFF
TGTGCCAGCAGTCCCAACAACAGGGGGACTGAAGCTTTCTTT
>TRBV28|NA|TRBD2|TRBJ2-3
CASSFGLAESQQYF
TGTGCCAGCAGTTTCGGGCTAGCGGAATCACAGCAGTATTTT
>TRBV13|NA|NA|TRBJ2-7
CASSLGLIRDSYEQYF
TGTGCCAGCAGCTTAGGCCTTATTCGGGATTCCTACGAGCAGTACTTC
>TRBV24-1|NA|TRBD2|TRBJ2-1
CATSDRTSGRLSSYNEQFF
TGTGCCACCAGTGACCGGACTAGCGGGCGACTCAGCTCCTACAATGAGCAGTTCTTC
>TRBV3-1/TRBV3-2|NA|TRBD2|TRBJ2-5
CASSLRGENQETQYF
TGTGCCAGCAGCCTGCGGGGGGAGAACCAAGAGACCCAGTACTTC
>TRBV5-4|NA|NA|TRBJ1-3
CASSTGGRPASGNTIYF
TGTGCCAGCAGCACGGGGGGTAGGCCGGCCAGCGGAAACACCATATATTTT
>TRBV11-1|NA|TRBD1|TRBJ1-2
CASSLTGVGGYTF
TGTGCCAGCAGCTTGACAGGGGTTGGAGGCTACACCTTC
>TRBV9|once|NA|TRBJ2-3
CASSVMGPSNLPDTQYF
TGTGCCAGCAGCGTAATGGGTCCTAGCAATCTCCCAGATACGCAGTATTTT
>TRBV27|NA|NA|TRBJ2-7
CASSSYPNGQYF
TGTGCCAGCAGTTCCTATCCGAACGGGCAGTACTTC
>TRBV2|NA|TRBD2|TRBJ2-2
CASSVGGDNTGELFF
TGTGCCAGCAGTGTGGGAGGGGACAACACCGGGGAGCTGTTTTTT
>TRBV7-3|NA|TRBD2|TRBJ2-6
CASSAPTRLAFGANVLTF
TGTGCCAGCAGCGCCCCTACCCGACTAGCTTTTGGGGCCAACGTCCTGACTTTC
>TRBV27|NA|NA|TRBJ2-2
CASRLVKTTGELFF
TGTGCCAGCCGACTAGTGAAAACAACCGGGGAGCTGTTTTTT
>TRBV27|NA|TRBD1|TRBJ2-5
CASSTQIHRDRGAQETQYF
TGTGCCAGCAGTACCCAAATTCACCGGGACAGGGGCGCCCAAGAGACCCAGTACTTC
>TRBV3-1/TRBV3-2|NA|NA|TRBJ2-3
CASSQDSQRSTDTQYF
TGTGCCAGCAGCCAAGATTCTCAGCGGTCCACAGATACGCAGTATTTT
>TRBV19|NA|NA|TRBJ2-7
CASSRSDGGSIPYEQYF
TGTGCCAGTAGTAGGTCGGATGGGGGGAGTATTCCCTACGAGCAGTACTTC
>TRBV19|NA|TRBD1|TRBJ1-1
CASSRGGRTGMNTEAFF
TGTGCCAGTAGTAGGGGGGGGCGGACAGGGATGAACACTGAAGCTTTCTTT
>TRBV2|NA|TRBD1|TRBJ1-5
CASSGTGYSQPQHF
TGTGCCAGCAGCGGGACAGGGTATTCTCAGCCCCAGCATTTT
>TRBV9|NA|TRBD2|TRBJ2-5
CASSPGGGAQETQYF
TGTGCCAGCAGCCCCGGGGGGGGTGCTCAAGAGACCCAGTACTTC
>TRBV28|NA|TRBD1|TRBJ1-6
CASRSGGGSPLHF
TGTGCCAGCCGCTCAGGGGGCGGTTCACCCCTCCACTTT
>TRBV27|NA|TRBD2|TRBJ2-5
CATSLFSGGARETQYF
TGTGCCACCTCCCTTTTTAGCGGGGGGGCTAGGGAGACCCAGTACTTC
>TRBV19|NA|TRBD1|TRBJ1-3
CATLTGAYSGNTIYF
TGTGCCACCTTGACAGGGGCCTACTCTGGAAACACCATATATTTT
>TRBV30|NA|NA|TRBJ1-6
CAWSELVNSPLHF
TGTGCCTGGAGTGAACTGGTTAATTCACCCCTCCACTTT
>TRBV5-1|NA|NA|TRBJ1-6
CASSLEGPYNSPLHF
TGCGCCAGCAGCTTGGAGGGGCCCTATAATTCACCCCTCCACTTT
>TRBV19|once|TRBD1|TRBJ2-7
CASSIDLNRGPNSYEQYF
TGTGCCAGTAGTATAGATCTTAACAGGGGGCCCAACTCCTACGAGCAGTACTTC
>TRBV5-1|NA|NA|TRBJ2-2
CASSEQSTFTGELFF
TGCGCCAGCAGCGAACAGTCTACATTCACCGGGGAGCTGTTTTTT
>TRBV24-1|few|TRBD2|TRBJ2-5
CATSDSGLARETQYF
TGTGCCACCAGTGATTCGGGACTAGCGAGGGAGACCCAGTACTTC
>TRBV27|once|TRBD2|TRBJ2-5
CASSKGLIQETQYF
TGTGCCAGCAGTAAGGGACTAATCCAAGAGACCCAGTACTTC
>TRBV4-2|NA|TRBD2|TRBJ2-7
CASSQVTLAGGSYEQYF
TGTGCCAGCAGCCAAGTAACCCTAGCGGGGGGCTCCTACGAGCAGTACTTC
>TRBV12-3/TRBV12-4|NA|NA|TRBJ1-6
CASSLGQSPLHF
TGTGCCAGCAGCTTGGGGCAATCACCCCTCCACTTT
>TRBV7-7|NA|NA|TRBJ2-2
CASSLTRGGNTGELFF
TGTGCTAGCAGCCTCACTAGGGGAGGGAACACCGGGGAGCTGTTTTTT
>TRBV24-1|NA|TRBD2|TRBJ2-5
CATSDIAGGHKETQYF
TGTGCCACCAGTGATATCGCGGGAGGCCATAAAGAGACCCAGTACTTC
>TRBV6-5|few|NA|TRBJ1-1
CASSYSAGTEAFF
TGTGCCAGCAGTTACTCCGCGGGGACTGAAGCTTTCTTT
>TRBV24-1|once|NA|TRBJ2-1
CATSDPSGQSYNEQFF
TGTGCCACCAGTGACCCCTCGGGACAATCCTACAATGAGCAGTTCTTC
>TRBV18|NA|NA|TRBJ1-1
CASSAGNTEAFF
TGTGCCAGCTCAGCAGGGAACACTGAAGCTTTCTTT
>TRBV10-1|NA|TRBD1|TRBJ1-4
CASNIPSGTGVYRGKLFF
TGCGCCAGCAACATTCCAAGTGGGACAGGGGTTTACCGGGGAAAACTGTTTTTT
>TRBV5-1|NA|TRBD1|TRBJ1-6
CASSLDRVGSPLHF
TGCGCCAGCAGCCTTGACAGGGTCGGTTCACCCCTCCACTTT
>TRBV7-3|NA|TRBD2|TRBJ2-3
CASTTGGSQDTQYF
TGTGCCAGCACTACGGGGGGGTCCCAAGATACGCAGTATTTT
>TRBV2|NA|NA|TRBJ1-1
CASRDGTRGTEAFF
TGTGCCAGCAGGGACGGGACACGAGGCACTGAAGCTTTCTTT
>TRBV5-1|NA|NA|TRBJ1-4
CASSLDGETNEKLFF
TGCGCCAGCAGCTTAGACGGAGAAACTAATGAAAAACTGTTTTTT
>TRBV24-1|NA|NA|TRBJ1-5
CATSAGRSNQPQHF
TGTGCCACCAGTGCGGGGAGAAGCAATCAGCCCCAGCATTTT
>TRBV19|NA|NA|TRBJ1-5
CASSPTLSPGGYSNQPQHF
TGTGCCAGTAGTCCCACCCTCTCACCGGGGGGATATAGCAATCAGCCCCAGCATTTT
>TRBV28|NA|TRBD1|TRBJ2-1
CASSLLTGGSSYNEQFF
TGTGCCAGCAGTTTATTGACAGGGGGTAGCTCCTACAATGAGCAGTTCTTC
>TRBV28|NA|NA|TRBJ1-2
CASSLGGGRVYGYTF
TGTGCCAGCAGTTTGGGCGGGGGGCGCGTCTATGGCTACACCTTC
>TRBV30|few|NA|TRBJ1-1
CAWIGAGASYTEAFF
TGTGCCTGGATTGGGGCAGGGGCGTCATACACTGAAGCTTTCTTT
>TRBV6-4|NA|TRBD1|TRBJ1-5
CASSLRGTGFNQPQHF
TGTGCCAGCAGCTTAAGAGGGACAGGCTTCAATCAGCCCCAGCATTTT
>TRBV10-3|NA|NA|TRBJ2-1
CAISEGGTSYNEQFF
TGTGCCATCAGTGAGGGGGGGACCTCCTACAATGAGCAGTTCTTC
>TRBV5-4|few|NA|TRBJ1-6
CASSLADSPLHF
TGTGCCAGCAGCTTGGCCGATTCACCCCTCCACTTT
>TRBV12-5|NA|TRBD2|TRBJ2-1
CASGWGGSIHNEQFF
TGTGCTAGTGGTTGGGGCGGGAGCATACACAATGAGCAGTTCTTC
>TRBV15|NA|NA|TRBJ1-3
CATSRDLQGSGNTIYF
TGTGCCACCAGCAGAGACCTACAGGGTTCTGGAAACACCATATATTTT
>TRBV7-2|NA|NA|TRBJ2-3
CASSLQTTRTDTQYF
TGTGCCAGCAGCTTGCAGACTACACGCACAGATACGCAGTATTTT
>TRBV7-3|once|NA|TRBJ1-2
CASSLDRGGGYTF
TGTGCCAGCAGCTTAGATAGGGGAGGGGGCTACACCTTC
>TRBV11-1|NA|NA|TRBJ2-1
CASSLARGYNEQFF
TGTGCCAGCAGCTTAGCTCGGGGGTACAATGAGCAGTTCTTC
>TRBV5-1|NA|NA|TRBJ2-7
CASSLGQDPYEQYF
TGCGCCAGCAGCTTGGGACAGGACCCTTACGAGCAGTACTTC